This record looks at one T cell receptor beta chain sequence and its context. This sample was taken from a study of OX40 agonist ivuxolimab in advanced cancers. Study context: Partial responses were recorded for three patients, including one with hepatocellular carcinoma and two with cutaneous melanoma.

The data were produced by immunoSEQ multiplex PCR, yet TCRdb's version contains in-frame clones alone and is incomplete. The sample has 98,000 or so clones, less than 95% seen once. After removal of 10 bases from V and 1 base from J, the junction contained 10 bases not matched to a gene. Germline CDR1 reads MDHEN; CDR2 reads SYDVKM. CDR3 length: 14 residues. Source: CD4+ or CD8+ T cells sorted from blood, taken in a trial of the OX40 agonist ivuxolimab. V gene TRBV28 combines with J gene TRBJ2-7; TRBD1 aligns across 7 bases. This clonotype originated in an adult with an advanced solid tumor such as melanoma, head and neck, liver or kidney cancer. The CDR3 reads CATQDRASSYEQYF. The CDR3 DNA reads TGTGCCACCCAAGACAGGGCAAGTTCCTACGAGCAGTACTTC.